The next 26 T cell receptor beta chains were all read from a single sample in a study of cytomegalovirus exposure and HLA in healthy donors. The data were produced by immunoSEQ multiplex PCR, yet TCRdb's version contains in-frame clones alone and is incomplete. This table has about 160,000 clones, 85% to 90% appearing once. Sequencing was performed on PBMCs. Receptors originate from a man aged 18 to 29 in good health and CMV-seropositive.

The chain employs TRBV6-5 and TRBJ1-5, with D unresolved. This CDR3 has 15 residues. V was cut by 6 bases and J by 0 bases, with 12 bases left in between. Germline CDR1 MNHEY, CDR2 SVGAGI. The CDR3 coding sequence is TGTGCCAGCAGAACTCAGGTGTATAGCAATCAGCCCCAGCATTTT. Amino acids: CASRTQVYSNQPQHF.

The genes are TRBV27 and TRBJ2-7, with 9 bases aligning to TRBD1. Trimming at V came to 3 bases and at J to 6 bases, leaving 12 bases not matched to a gene. Germline-derived CDR1 and CDR2 are MNHEY and SMNVEV (reference sequence). CDR3 length: 16 amino acids. The chain's CDR3 is CASSFPSGTGMIEQYF. DNA of the CDR3: TGTGCCAGCAGTTTTCCCTCCGGGACAGGGATGATCGAGCAGTACTTC.

The chain has TRBV11-3 and TRBJ1-2, with 9 bases matching TRBD1. The CDR3 has 13 residues. The V gene's germline CDR1 is SGHNT and CDR2 YENEEA. The V segment lost 5 bases and the J segment 5 bases; nucleotides outside the gene matches: 3. The CDR3 coding sequence is TGTGCCAGCAGCCGGGACAGGGTATATGGCTACACCTTC. Translation: CASSRDRVYGYTF.

The gene calls are TRBV4-2 and TRBJ1-5; possibly TRBD1 for D (5 bases). The CDR3 has 14 residues. Trimming took 3 bases from V and 3 from J, leaving 9 bases between them. Germline CDR1 and CDR2: LGHNA and YNFKEQ. CDR3 coding DNA: TGTGCCAGCAGCCATCGGGGGGTCAATCAGCCCCAGCATTTT. Residues: CASSHRGVNQPQHF.

This clone has only one observation. The V gene is TRBV5-4, the J gene TRBJ2-7, with TRBD2 matching over 8 bases. The germline V gene encodes CDR1 SGHNT and CDR2 YYREEE (reference sequence). The CDR3 spans 13 residues. The junction had 6 bases not matched to a gene; V was cut back by 5 bases and J by 5 bases. Here the CDR3 reads CASRRAGEHEQYF. For the CDR3, the DNA is TGTGCCAGCAGACGAGCGGGAGAGCACGAGCAGTACTTC. The whole variable domain, filled in from reference TRBV5-4 and TRBJ2-7, reads ETGVTQSPTHLIKTRGQQVTLRCSSQSGHNTVSWYQQALGQGPQFIFQYYREEENGRGNFPPRFSGLQFPNYSSELNVNALELDDSALYLCASRRAGEHEQYFGPGTRLTVT.

V gene TRBV4-2 combines with J gene TRBJ2-7; 14 nucleotides match TRBD2. J was trimmed by 5 bases and V by 3 bases; bases with no gene match: 6. This CDR3 has 16 residues. Germline V gene data show CDR1 as LGHNA and CDR2 as YNFKEQ. This CDR3 is CASSQSGTSGSDEQYF. In DNA form, the CDR3 reads TGTGCCAGCAGCCAGTCCGGGACTAGCGGGAGTGACGAGCAGTACTTC.

The chain recombines TRBV5-1 with TRBJ2-3; 7 positions match TRBD2. In germline, CDR1 is SGHRS, CDR2 YFSETQ. The ends lost 7 bases at V and 1 base at J; junction bases unmatched: 0. The CDR3 is made up of 12 amino acids. CDR3 region: CASGGGTDTQYF. CDR3 nucleotide sequence: TGCGCCAGCGGGGGGGGCACAGATACGCAGTATTTT.

The V and J genes are TRBV7-8 and TRBJ2-3; 13 bases agree with TRBD2. This CDR3 has 16 residues. Germline-derived CDR1 and CDR2 are SGHVS and FQNEAQ. The V segment lost 5 bases and the J segment 4 bases; nucleotides outside the gene matches: 6. The CDR3 region is CASSARTSGSADTQYF. DNA of the CDR3: TGTGCCAGCAGCGCCCGGACTAGCGGGAGCGCAGATACGCAGTATTTT. Full variable domain (outside the CDR3, taken from reference TRBV7-8 and TRBJ2-3): GAGVSQSPRYKVAKRGQDVALRCDPISGHVSLFWYQQALGQGPEFLTYFQNEAQLDKSGLPSDRFFAERPEGSVSTLKIQRTQQEDSAVYLCASSARTSGSADTQYFGPGTRLTVL.

This clone has a single count. The gene calls are TRBV19 and TRBJ2-5, with 7 bases that match TRBD2. V lost 9 bases and J lost 4; bases outside the gene matches: 8. Germline CDR1 and CDR2: LNHDA and SQIVND (reference sequence). This CDR3 has 13 amino acids. The CDR3 sequence: CASRIAGRETQYF. For the CDR3, the DNA is TGTGCCAGCCGGATAGCGGGCAGAGAGACCCAGTACTTC. The variable domain in full, completed from reference TRBV19 and TRBJ2-5, reads DGGITQSPKYLFRKEGQNVTLSCEQNLNHDAMYWYRQDPGQGLRLIYYSQIVNDFQKGDIAEGYSVSREKKESFPLTVTSAQKNPTAFYLCASRIAGRETQYFGPGTRLLVL.

The chain couples TRBV18 to TRBJ2-4; 7 nucleotides match TRBD1. V was pared by 2 bases and J by 6 bases, with 4 bases of the junction left unmatched. The germline V gene encodes CDR1 KGHSH and CDR2 LQKENI. The CDR3 length is 14 residues. CDR3 bases: TGTGCCAGCTCACCAGGACAGGCAAGAAACATTCAGTACTTC. Its protein is CASSPGQARNIQYF.

The chain combines TRBV19 with TRBJ2-2; TRBD1 matches 7 bases. Germline CDR1 reads LNHDA; CDR2 reads SQIVND (reference sequence). This CDR3 region has 14 residues. J was trimmed by 3 bases and V by 6 bases; bases with no gene match: 4. In DNA form, the CDR3 reads TGTGCCAGTAGAAAAACAGGGGACACCGGGGAGCTGTTTTTT. Translating it yields CASRKTGDTGELFF.

The genes are TRBV5-6 and TRBJ2-2, with D unclear. Germline CDR1 and CDR2: SGHDT and YYEEEE. V was trimmed by 0 bases and J by 5 bases, leaving 11 bases between them. The CDR3 loop spans 15 amino acids. The chain's CDR3 is CASSLVGQPTGELFF. The CDR3 DNA follows: TGTGCCAGCAGCTTGGTGGGCCAACCGACCGGGGAGCTGTTTTTT. Complete variable domain (other parts from reference TRBV5-6 and TRBJ2-2): DAGVTQSPTHLIKTRGQQVTLRCSPKSGHDTVSWYQQALGQGPQFIFQYYEEEERQRGNFPDRFSGHQFPNYSSELNVNALLLGDSALYLCASSLVGQPTGELFFGEGSRLTVL.

The chain has TRBV29-1 and TRBJ2-7, with D hard to call. Germline V lookup: CDR1 SQVTM, CDR2 ANQGSEA. V was clipped by 8 bases and J by 1 base, with 12 bases between them. This CDR3 spans 12 amino acids. As DNA, the CDR3 is TGCAGCTCACAAGACTCTTCCTACGAGCAGTACTTC. This gives the protein CSSQDSSYEQYF.

The chain carries TRBV6-1 and TRBJ2-3, with 12 positions matching TRBD2. The junction had 6 bases not matched to a gene; V was cut back by 5 bases and J by 6 bases. This CDR3 contains 15 residues. Germline lookup yields CDR1 MNHNS and CDR2 SASEGT. CDR3 residues: CASSWTSGIEDTQYF. The CDR3 DNA sequence: TGTGCCAGCAGTTGGACTAGCGGGATAGAGGATACGCAGTATTTT.

The chain carries TRBV19 and TRBJ1-2; TRBD1 might be the D (5 bases). This CDR3 is 13 amino acids long. Germline V lookup: CDR1 LNHDA, CDR2 SQIVND (reference sequence). V lost 4 bases and J lost 4, with 10 bases in between. The CDR3 here is CASSTGAFYGYTF. The CDR3 bases are TGTGCCAGTAGTACTGGGGCCTTCTATGGCTACACCTTC.

This clone was seen only a few times. The V call is TRBV6-4, the J call TRBJ1-1; unclear D gene. V was cut by 4 bases and J by 1 base, with 7 bases left in between. Germline lookup yields CDR1 MRHNA and CDR2 SNTAGT. The CDR3 is made up of 13 amino acids. As DNA, the CDR3 is TGTGCCAGCAGTGTTGGCTGGAACACTGAAGCTTTCTTT. Protein sequence: CASSVGWNTEAFF.

The gene calls are TRBV4-1 and TRBJ2-7; perhaps TRBD1 as D (5 bases). V lost 1 base to trimming and J lost 2 bases, with 18 bases between them. The CDR3 totals 17 residues. Germline CDR1 MGHRA, CDR2 YSYEKL. The CDR3 region is CASSQAPGARAPYEQYF. CDR3 DNA: TGCGCCAGCAGCCAAGCTCCTGGGGCTAGAGCTCCCTACGAGCAGTACTTC.

V is TRBV21-1 and J is TRBJ1-5; the table calls TRBD1, which could not be checked here. TRBV21-1 is a pseudogene locus. The CDR3 length is 18 residues. The CDR3 here is CASSARTQIMTGNQPQHF. CDR3 nucleotide sequence: TGTGCCAGCAGCGCCCGGACACAGATCATGACGGGCAATCAGCCCCAGCATTTT.

The chain combines TRBV11-2 with TRBJ2-3, with 11 bases that match TRBD2. Germline values: CDR1 SGHAT, CDR2 FQNNGV. This CDR3 contains 17 residues. V dropped 5 bases and J dropped 5; count of bases not matched to a gene: 12. CDR3 in DNA: TGTGCCAGCAGCCGCAGACTACTAGCGGGAGAGGTAGATACGCAGTATTTT. Its protein product is CASSRRLLAGEVDTQYF.

This clone was counted once. This chain links TRBV7-3 with TRBJ2-3; no clear D gene. The germline V gene encodes CDR1 SGHTA and CDR2 FQGTGA. The CDR3 is made up of 13 amino acids. Trimming took off 5 bases at V and 0 bases at J, with 6 bases between the two ends. CDR3 residues: CASSKTSTDTQYF. The CDR3, as DNA: TGTGCCAGCAGCAAAACTAGCACAGATACGCAGTATTTT.

The chain combines TRBV6-1 with TRBJ2-7; D is perhaps TRBD2 (6 bases). The CDR3 extends over 13 amino acids. Trimming removed 7 bases from V and 3 bases from J, with 13 bases in between. Germline loops: CDR1 MNHNS, CDR2 SASEGT. CDR3 DNA: TGTGCCAGCATGGTTAGCGGAGGCTACGAGCAGTACTTC. Translation: CASMVSGGYEQYF.

The V gene is TRBV27, the J gene TRBJ1-5; 7 nucleotides agree with TRBD1. The CDR3 is made up of 16 amino acids. CDR1 is MNHEY and CDR2 is SMNVEV in the germline V gene (reference sequence). J gave up 1 base and V 2 bases, and 5 bases lay outside the gene matches. The CDR3 DNA reads TGTGCCAGCAGTTTAATCGGGACAGTAAGCAATCAGCCCCAGCATTTT. Translation: CASSLIGTVSNQPQHF.

The chain's CDR3 is CASSEPGQLMNTEAFF. The CDR3 DNA sequence: TGTGCCAGCAGCGAGCCGGGACAGCTCATGAACACTGAAGCTTTCTTT. This chain joins TRBV7-9 and TRBJ1-1; TRBD1 matches at 7 bases. V lost 5 bases and J lost 0; bases outside the gene matches: 9. The germline CDR1 and CDR2 sequences are SEHNR and FQNEAQ (reference sequence). The CDR3 is 16 amino acids. The whole variable domain, remainder taken from reference TRBV7-9 and TRBJ1-1, is DTGVSQNPRHKITKRGQNVTFRCDPISEHNRLYWYRQTLGQGPEFLTYFQNEAQLEKSRLLSDRFSAERPKGSFSTLEIQRTEQGDSAMYLCASSEPGQLMNTEAFFGQGTRLTVV.

This rearrangement joins TRBV10-3 to TRBJ2-2; the match to TRBD2 covers 10 bases. This CDR3 spans 17 amino acids. Germline lookup yields CDR1 ENHRY and CDR2 SYGVKD. The J segment lost 5 bases and the V segment lost 4 bases, leaving 10 bases of the junction unmatched. Here the CDR3 DNA reads TGTGCCATCAGTGTTGGGCTAGCGGGAGATTATACCGGGGAGCTGTTTTTT. This sequence encodes CAISVGLAGDYTGELFF.

V is TRBV25-1 and J is TRBJ1-1; tentatively, D is TRBD1 (5 bases). Trimming shortened V by 4 bases and J by 0 bases, and 12 bases separated the two germline ends. From germline, CDR1 is MGHDK and CDR2 SYGVNS. The CDR3 runs 15 residues. As DNA, the CDR3 is TGTGCCAGCAGTGTCTGGGGGGGGATGAACACTGAAGCTTTCTTT. Its protein is CASSVWGGMNTEAFF.

The chain joins TRBV18 to TRBJ2-1; 8 bases map to TRBD2. V shed 3 bases and J 5 bases; nucleotides not matched to a gene: 9. Germline values: CDR1 KGHSH, CDR2 LQKENI. The length of the CDR3 is 16 residues. The CDR3 DNA sequence: TGTGCCAGCTCACCGTCGAGGGTAGCGGGGAACAATGAGCAGTTCTTC. Protein sequence: CASSPSRVAGNNEQFF.